This T cell receptor beta chain emerged from a study of blood T cell repertoires in COVID-19. V was trimmed by 0 bases and J by 3 bases, leaving 9 bases between them. The CDR3 totals 15 residues. Germline CDR1 and CDR2: SEHNR and FQNEAQ (reference sequence). Profiled with immunoSEQ multiplex PCR; TCRdb holds only in-frame clones, not every one. The repertoire includes 95,000 to 100,000 clones, approximately 90% of them detected once, and around 4.3% sits in the top ten. One Seattle source followed patients from active infection through their disease course. The specimen was peripheral blood. This receptor was obtained from a human donor with COVID-19, enrolled during active disease. The donor label of this sample is uncertain. The chain has TRBV7-9 and TRBJ2-1; TRBD1 is a possible D gene (6 bases). The CDR3 region is CASSLAGAFYNEQFF. In DNA, the CDR3 is TGTGCCAGCAGCTTAGCGGGGGCGTTCTACAATGAGCAGTTCTTC.